The following is a T cell receptor (beta chain) sequence with its context. Germline-derived CDR1 and CDR2 are LGHDT and YNNKEL (reference sequence). V lost 1 base and J lost 3; bases outside the gene matches: 6. CDR3 length: 17 amino acids. This specimen belongs to a study of blood T cell repertoires in COVID-19. Looking at the study overall: The United States, Italy and Spain supplied acute and convalescent COVID-19 samples. T cells, B-cell-depleted T cells, or PBMCs supplied cDNA or gDNA.

Per the study methods: Counts of nucleated cells, estimated from reference gene primer amplification, were obtained. The assay was immunoSEQ multiplex PCR, and TCRdb's table has in-frame clones only and misses some. V, J and clone size are those of that table, while D and trimming were read from the DNA. Found here are 150,000 to 200,000 clones, approximately 86% of them singletons; the top ten hold roughly 8.2%. This sequence originates from a man aged 55 to 70 with acute or convalescent COVID-19. The V call is TRBV3-1 (or the pseudogene TRBV3-2), the J call TRBJ2-3, with TRBD2 identical over 11 bases. Sequencing was performed on peripheral blood. The CDR3 DNA is TGTGCCAGCAGCCAAGGAATAGCGGGAGGGCGAACAGATACGCAGTATTTT. Residues: CASSQGIAGGRTDTQYF.